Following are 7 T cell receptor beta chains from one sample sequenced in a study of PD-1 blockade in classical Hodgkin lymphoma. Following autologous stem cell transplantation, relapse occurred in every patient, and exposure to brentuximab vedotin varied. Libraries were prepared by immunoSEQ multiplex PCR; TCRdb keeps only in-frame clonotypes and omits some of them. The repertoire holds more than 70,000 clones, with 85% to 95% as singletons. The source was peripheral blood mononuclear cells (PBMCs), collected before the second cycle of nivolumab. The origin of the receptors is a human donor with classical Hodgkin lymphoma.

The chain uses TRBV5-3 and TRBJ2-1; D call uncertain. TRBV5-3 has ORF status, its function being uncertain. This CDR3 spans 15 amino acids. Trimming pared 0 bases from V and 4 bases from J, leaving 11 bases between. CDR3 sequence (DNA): TGTGCCAGAAGCTTGGCCGCAGCTCCATACAATGAGCAGTTCTTC. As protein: CARSLAAAPYNEQFF.

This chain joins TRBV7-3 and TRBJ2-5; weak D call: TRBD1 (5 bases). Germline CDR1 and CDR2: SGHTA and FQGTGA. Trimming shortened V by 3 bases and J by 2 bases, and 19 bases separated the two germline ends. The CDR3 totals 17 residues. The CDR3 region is CASSLGRRATRQETQYF. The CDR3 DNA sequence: TGTGCCAGCAGCTTGGGGCGACGCGCGACCCGACAAGAGACCCAGTACTTC.

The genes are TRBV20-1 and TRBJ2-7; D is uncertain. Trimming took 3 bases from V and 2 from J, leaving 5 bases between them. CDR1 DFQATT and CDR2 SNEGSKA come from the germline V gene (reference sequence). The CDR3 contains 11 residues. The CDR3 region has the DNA TGCAGTGCTAGTAGGGCCTACGAGCAGTACTTC. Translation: CSASRAYEQYF.

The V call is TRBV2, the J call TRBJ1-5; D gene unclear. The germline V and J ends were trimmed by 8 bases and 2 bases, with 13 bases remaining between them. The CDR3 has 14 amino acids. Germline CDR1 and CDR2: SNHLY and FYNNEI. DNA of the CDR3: TGTGCCAGCGCACGTTTCCAGGGCAATCAGCCCCAGCATTTT. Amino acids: CASARFQGNQPQHF.

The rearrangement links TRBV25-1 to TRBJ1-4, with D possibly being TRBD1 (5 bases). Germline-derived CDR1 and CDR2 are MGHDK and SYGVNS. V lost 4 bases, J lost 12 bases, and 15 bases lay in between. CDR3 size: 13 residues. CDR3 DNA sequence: TGTGCCAGCAGTGTCATACGGGGGGGGGAACTGTTTTTT. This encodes CASSVIRGGELFF.

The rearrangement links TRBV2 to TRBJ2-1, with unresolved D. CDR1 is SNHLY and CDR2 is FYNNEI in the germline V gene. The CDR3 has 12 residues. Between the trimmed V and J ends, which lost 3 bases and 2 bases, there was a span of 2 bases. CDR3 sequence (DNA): TGTGCCAGCAGTGACACCTACAATGAGCAGTTCTTC. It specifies CASSDTYNEQFF.

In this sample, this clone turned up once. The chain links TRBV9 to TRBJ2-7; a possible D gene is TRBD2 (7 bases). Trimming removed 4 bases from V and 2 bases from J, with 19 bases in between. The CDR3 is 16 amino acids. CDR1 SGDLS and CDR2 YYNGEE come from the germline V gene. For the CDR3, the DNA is TGTGCCAGCAGCTCGAGGGGGGGGGACCCGGCCTACGAGCAGTACTTC. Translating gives CASSSRGGDPAYEQYF.